The 25 T cell receptor beta chains given below trace back to one sample, sequenced in a study of blood T cells in healthy people across ages. The use of a sample-barcoded 5' primer and a J-beta primer mix characterized a second PCR of roughly 6 to 11 cycles. Each CDR3 protein is one row after TCRdb ran MiXCR on the 5' RACE reads. Of around 870,000 distinct CDR3 sequences listed, roughly 26% are singletons. What was sequenced was blood. The receptors come from a woman aged 80 or over in good health.

This clonotype showed up many times. V gene TRBV7-8 combines with J gene TRBJ2-3; 7 bases agree with TRBD2. CDR3 length equals 15 residues. Trimming took 2 bases from V and 6 from J; bases not matched to a gene: 8. Germline V CDR1 and CDR2: SGHVS, FQNEAQ. The CDR3 loop reads CASSLLGGGRDTQYF. The CDR3 region has the DNA TGTGCCAGCAGCTTACTCGGCGGGGGACGGGATACGCAGTATTTT.

This clonotype was observed many times. This chain uses TRBV3-1 with TRBJ2-5; TRBD2 agrees at 7 bases. The CDR3 is 18 amino acids. Trimming removed 6 bases from V and 4 bases from J; junction bases left unmatched: 20. Germline loops: CDR1 LGHDT, CDR2 YNNKEL (reference sequence). The CDR3 sequence: CASSTDLGTTRRGETQYF. Here the CDR3 DNA reads TGTGCCAGCAGTACCGACCTCGGGACTACCCGACGGGGAGAGACCCAGTACTTC.

This clonotype was found many times. Possible read error: a much larger clone is one base away. The V and J genes are TRBV20-1 and TRBJ2-5; D unresolved. This CDR3 region has 16 residues. V lost 2 bases to trimming and J lost 11 bases, with 27 bases between them. CDR1 DFQATT and CDR2 SNEGSKA come from the germline V gene (reference sequence). CDR3 protein: CSARPRLGGWYNEQYF. The CDR3 region has the DNA TGCAGTGCTAGACCTAGACTCGGCGGATGGTACAATGAGCAGTACTTC.

A few counts support this clonotype. The V gene is TRBV5-5, the J gene TRBJ1-1; 11 bases are shared with TRBD1. With 0 bases clipped from V and 4 bases from J, the junction kept 2 bases outside the gene matches. CDR1 is SGHKS, CDR2 YYEKEE, per germline (reference sequence). CDR3 length: 15 residues. CDR3 sequence (DNA): TGTGCCAGCAGCTTGGTGGGACAGGGGGGCACTGAAGCTTTCTTT. This sequence encodes CASSLVGQGGTEAFF.

This clonotype has at least ten counts. The rearrangement uses TRBV7-2 and TRBJ2-7; 8 bases agree with TRBD2. CDR3 length: 14 residues. Germline CDR1 reads SGHTA; CDR2 reads FQGNSA. V gave up 5 bases and J gave up 6 bases; unmatched junction bases: 9. As DNA, the CDR3 is TGTGCCAGCAGCCCCCACGGGAGGGGGGCCGAGCAGTACTTC. It encodes CASSPHGRGAEQYF.

Comment on this clonotype: An end of the junction differs from the germline gene, which may be a read error. The gene calls are TRBV12-3 or TRBV12-4 and TRBJ2-3; TRBD2 aligns across 8 bases. The CDR3 has 18 residues. CDR3 DNA: TGTGCCAGCAGTTTTCTAGCGGGCCGTAGCGTGGGAGCAGATGCGCAGTATTTT. Its protein product is CASSFLAGRSVGADAQYF.

This rearrangement joins TRBV30 to TRBJ1-5; D uncertain. Looked up from germline, CDR1 is GTSNPN and CDR2 is SVGIG (reference sequence). Trimming pared 0 bases from V and 5 bases from J, leaving 11 bases between. The CDR3 covers 14 residues. CDR3 residues: CAWSVFVGDQPQHF. The CDR3, as DNA: TGTGCCTGGAGTGTGTTCGTTGGAGATCAGCCCCAGCATTTT. The full variable domain, its missing parts supplied by reference TRBV30 and TRBJ1-5, is SQTIHQWPATLVQPVGSPLSLECTVEGTSNPNLYWYRQAAGRGLQLLFYSVGIGQISSEVPQNLSASRPQDRQFILSSKKLLLSDSGFYLCAWSVFVGDQPQHFGDGTRLSIL.

The CDR3 DNA reads as TGTGCCAGCAGCCAAGATCGTAGCAGCGTCTATGGCTACACCTTC. Translating it yields CASSQDRSSVYGYTF. The chain couples TRBV14 to TRBJ1-2; D is unclear. Trimming removed 0 bases at V and 4 bases at J, with 12 bases between. Germline CDR1 and CDR2: SGHDN and FVKESK. This CDR3 contains 15 residues.

The V gene is TRBV13, the J gene TRBJ2-6; 9 bases agree with TRBD1. There are 18 residues in the CDR3. Germline CDR1 and CDR2: PRHDT and FYEKMQ (reference sequence). Losses at the gene ends were 0 bases for V and 1 base for J; bases not matched to a gene: 4. The CDR3 nucleotides read TGTGCCAGCAGCTTAGGGACAGGGGGATGGTCTGGGGCCAACGTCCTGACTTTC. Translating gives CASSLGTGGWSGANVLTF.

V usage is TRBV7-8 and J usage is TRBJ2-5; D remains ambiguous. The end of the DNA aligns better with TRBJ2-7, so the J call may be wrong. Germline CDR1 and CDR2: SGHVS and FQNEAQ. The CDR3 contains 15 residues. The CDR3 bases are TGTGCCAGCAGCTTAAATCCCGGGCCTCCCTACGAGCAGTACTTC. This translates into CASSLNPGPPYEQYF.

This clonotype appeared many times. The chain employs TRBV15 and TRBJ2-4, with 12 nucleotides matching TRBD2. CDR1 is LNHNV and CDR2 is YYDKDF in the germline V gene (reference sequence). This CDR3 comprises 22 residues. Germline trimming cut 0 bases from V and 2 bases from J; bases unmatched to any gene: 17. This chain's CDR3 is CATSRDKVGLAGYSGTKNIQYF. As DNA, the CDR3 is TGTGCCACCAGCAGAGATAAGGTCGGACTAGCGGGGTACTCCGGGACCAAAAACATTCAGTACTTC.

This clonotype was found many times. The chain couples TRBV12-3 or TRBV12-4 to TRBJ1-5, with TRBD1 matching over 7 bases. With 3 bases clipped from V and 2 bases from J, the junction kept 4 bases outside the gene matches. The CDR3 runs 15 residues. The CDR3 nucleotides are TGTGCCAGCAGTTTTTCAGGGGGACGCAATCAGCCCCAGCATTTT. Translation: CASSFSGGRNQPQHF.

This clonotype was seen only a few times. A much more abundant neighbour one base away suggests this may be a read error. The rearrangement uses TRBV7-9 and TRBJ2-5, with D perhaps TRBD2 (6 bases). Germline V gene data show CDR1 as SEHNR and CDR2 as FQNEAQ (reference sequence). V lost 2 bases and J 11 bases, leaving 21 bases between the germline ends. This CDR3 is 15 amino acids long. The CDR3 loop reads CASSLWPSEGNEQYF. Written as DNA, the CDR3 is TGTGCCAGCAGCTTATGGCCTAGCGAGGGGAATGAGCAGTACTTC. The entire variable domain, with the rest obtained from reference TRBV7-9 and TRBJ2-5, is as follows: DTGVSQNPRHKITKRGQNVTFRCDPISEHNRLYWYRQTLGQGPEFLTYFQNEAQLEKSRLLSDRFSAERPKGSFSTLEIQRTEQGDSAMYLCASSLWPSEGNEQYFGPGTRLLVL.

This clonotype was seen ten or more times. The chain employs TRBV27 and TRBJ1-4, with D perhaps TRBD1 (5 bases). Germline CDR1 is MNHEY and CDR2 is SMNVEV (reference sequence). V gave up 1 base and J gave up 5 bases, with 5 bases separating them. CDR3 length: 13 residues. DNA of the CDR3: TGTGCCAGCAGTTTATGGGGGAATGAAAAACTGTTTTTT. It codes for CASSLWGNEKLFF.

This clonotype has ten or more counts. One base away lies a much larger clone, so this may be a sequencing read error. The chain couples TRBV7-9 to TRBJ2-4; TRBD1 agrees at 10 bases. The CDR3 is 14 amino acids. The germline gives CDR1 SEHNR, CDR2 FQNEAQ (reference sequence). The V gene end was trimmed by 6 bases and the J gene end by 6 bases; junction bases not matched to a gene: 5. The CDR3 is CASRRGQGPNIQYF. Here the CDR3 DNA reads TGTGCCAGCAGAAGGGGACAGGGGCCAAACATTCAGTACTTC.

This chain connects TRBV20-1 to TRBJ2-5; D is possibly TRBD1 (5 bases). The germline CDR1 and CDR2 sequences are DFQATT and SNEGSKA (reference sequence). This CDR3 region has 12 residues. V was cut by 3 bases and J by 5 bases, with 10 bases left in between. This CDR3 is CSASGAEETQYF. As DNA, the CDR3 is TGCAGTGCTAGTGGGGCCGAGGAGACCCAGTACTTC.

The chain's CDR3 is CASTLRGGTEAFF. The CDR3 bases are TGTGCCAGCACCCTACGGGGGGGAACTGAAGCTTTCTTT. The chain couples TRBV6-2 or TRBV6-3 to TRBJ1-1; D might be TRBD1 (5 bases). This CDR3 contains 13 residues. The V end lost 7 bases, the J end lost 5 bases, and 14 bases lay between the germline ends. Germline V gene data show CDR1 as MNHEY and CDR2 as SVGEGT.

As to this clonotype: A much larger clonotype is one base distant, so this may be a read error. The V gene is TRBV6-2 or TRBV6-3, the J gene TRBJ1-6; D is perhaps TRBD1 (5 bases). CDR1 is MNHEY and CDR2 is SVGEGT in the germline V gene. The CDR3 is made up of 15 amino acids. The CDR3 here is CTSRRTGTYNSPLHF. The CDR3 DNA is TGTACCAGCAGACGAACAGGAACCTATAATTCACCCCTCCACTTT.

This clonotype was recorded a few times. The gene calls are TRBV14 and TRBJ1-4, with no clear D. This CDR3 contains 15 residues. Germline CDR1 is SGHDN and CDR2 is FVKESK. The V end was cut by 0 bases, the J end by 5 bases, with 10 bases between. The CDR3 here is CASSQERGRNEKLFF. In DNA, the CDR3 is TGTGCCAGCAGCCAAGAAAGAGGAAGGAATGAAAAACTGTTTTTT.

This clonotype was observed a few times. This rearrangement joins TRBV7-6 to TRBJ1-3; D unresolved. This CDR3 comprises 15 residues. The V and J ends lost 5 bases and 0 bases respectively, with 11 bases between them. Germline CDR1 reads SGHVS; CDR2 reads FNYEAQ. As DNA, the CDR3 is TGTGCCAGCAGCACTCTGCTGAGCTCTGGAAACACCATATATTTT. It is translated as CASSTLLSSGNTIYF. The complete variable domain, with remaining parts taken from reference TRBV7-6 and TRBJ1-3, reads GAGVSQSPRYKVTKRGQDVALRCDPISGHVSLYWYRQALGQGPEFLTYFNYEAQQDKSGLPNDRFSAERPEGSISTLTIQRTEQRDSAMYRCASSTLLSSGNTIYFGEGSWLTVV.

The chain recombines TRBV28 with TRBJ1-6; D possibly corresponds to TRBD1 (6 bases). The CDR3 runs to 16 residues. The germline V gene has CDR1 MDHEN and CDR2 SYDVKM. V was shortened by 5 bases and J by 9 bases, with 20 bases between the two germline ends. In DNA, the CDR3 is TGTGCCAGCAGTCTACCGACCAGGGGCGGTAGTTCACCCCTCCACTTT. It codes for CASSLPTRGGSSPLHF.

This clonotype showed up just a few times. The chain combines TRBV6-5 with TRBJ1-1; no firm D call. The CDR3 is 14 amino acids. Germline V gene data show CDR1 as MNHEY and CDR2 as SVGAGI. Trimming removed 7 bases at V and 6 bases at J, with 18 bases between. The CDR3 coding sequence is TGTGCCAGCAAAACGGGGAGCCCATATGCTGAAGCTTTCTTT. Translation gives CASKTGSPYAEAFF.

The CDR3 DNA reads TGTGCCAGCAGCTCAGAACTCGGGACTGTAAATCAAGAGACCCAGTACTTC. Translation gives CASSSELGTVNQETQYF. The chain employs TRBV7-2 and TRBJ2-5; possible D gene TRBD2, 6 bases. The V gene's germline CDR1 is SGHTA and CDR2 FQGNSA. This CDR3 region has 17 residues. V was clipped by 4 bases and J by 2 bases, with 20 bases between them.

This clonotype has at least ten counts. The V and J genes are TRBV18 and TRBJ2-6; D gene uncertain. Trimming left V 3 bases short and J 0 bases short, with 12 bases between. The CDR3 is made up of 17 amino acids. Germline assignment: CDR1 KGHSH and CDR2 LQKENI. CDR3: CASSPTVALSGANVLTF. CDR3 nucleotide sequence: TGTGCCAGCTCACCGACGGTCGCTCTCTCTGGGGCCAACGTCCTGACTTTC. The full variable domain, in which reference TRBV18 and TRBJ2-6 provide the parts outside the CDR3, is NAGVMQNPRHLVRRRGQEARLRCSPMKGHSHVYWYRQLPEEGLKFMVYLQKENIIDESGMPKERFSAEFPKEGPSILRIQQVVRGDSAAYFCASSPTVALSGANVLTFGAGSRLTVL.

The rearrangement uses TRBV20-1 and TRBJ2-4, with D unclear. CDR3 length equals 11 residues. Looked up from germline, CDR1 is DFQATT and CDR2 is SNEGSKA (reference sequence). Trimming cost V 2 bases and J 13 bases, with 12 bases left between them. The CDR3 is CSARLGNEQYF. CDR3 nucleotides: TGCAGTGCTAGACTGGGAAATGAGCAGTACTTC.